The 27 T cell receptor beta chains in this list originate from one sample, sequenced in a study of T cell changes during pregnancy in multiple sclerosis. Data came from immunoSEQ multiplex PCR; TCRdb stores just in-frame clones and leaves some out. Among approximately 41,000 clones listed, about nine tenths were seen once. The sample taken for sequencing was PBMCs (not recorded whether the cells were cultured). The receptors were sampled from a female donor with multiple sclerosis, enrolled in a pregnancy study.

The genes are TRBV5-8 and TRBJ2-1; 10 bases align to TRBD2. Germline lookup yields CDR1 SGHTS and CDR2 YDEGEE. The CDR3 loop spans 19 amino acids. Trimming cost V 2 bases and J 2 bases; bases outside gene matches: 13. This CDR3 is CASSLAARGSGRTYNEQFF. CDR3 bases: TGTGCCAGCAGCTTAGCGGCCCGGGGTAGCGGGAGGACCTACAATGAGCAGTTCTTC.

As DNA, the CDR3 is TGTGCCAGCAGTCCCCGGGACTTAGCGAATGAGCAGTTCTTC. Its protein product is CASSPRDLANEQFF. V usage is TRBV2 and J usage is TRBJ2-1; D might be TRBD2 (6 bases). This CDR3 comprises 14 residues. CDR1 and CDR2 (germline): SNHLY, FYNNEI. V shed 5 bases and J shed 7 bases, with 15 bases lying between them.

The V and J genes are TRBV11-3 and TRBJ2-2, with TRBD1 as a possible D gene (6 bases). Germline CDR1 SGHNT, CDR2 YENEEA. The CDR3 covers 13 residues. V was clipped by 2 bases and J by 8 bases, with 9 bases between them. For the CDR3, the DNA is TGTGCCAGCAGCTTAAAACAGGGAGGGGAGCTGTTTTTT. Translating gives CASSLKQGGELFF.

V and J are TRBV2 and TRBJ2-1; 7 nucleotides match TRBD2. Germline V lookup: CDR1 SNHLY, CDR2 FYNNEI. This CDR3 is built from 17 residues. V trimming: 4 bases; J trimming: 2 bases; junction bases outside the gene matches: 11. The CDR3 bases are TGTGCCAGCAGTGGGTTTGCGGCGGGAGAAGCCTACAATGAGCAGTTCTTC. Amino acids: CASSGFAAGEAYNEQFF.

This rearrangement joins TRBV16 to TRBJ2-7; D possibly corresponds to TRBD1 (5 bases). This CDR3 region has 13 residues. Germline values: CDR1 KGHSY, CDR2 FQNENV. V lost 4 bases and J 2 bases, leaving 9 bases between the germline ends. CDR3 sequence reads: CASSRRQTYEQYF. DNA of the CDR3: TGTGCCAGCAGCCGGAGACAGACCTACGAGCAGTACTTC.

The rearrangement uses TRBV29-1 and TRBJ2-7, with TRBD1 as a possible D gene (6 bases). CDR3 size: 12 residues. The V end lost 5 bases, the J end lost 6 bases, and 14 bases lay between the germline ends. CDR1 is SQVTM and CDR2 is ANQGSEA in the germline V gene. Written as DNA, the CDR3 is TGCAGCGTTCTAAGGGGGTCAGTCGAGCAGTACTTC. Its translation is CSVLRGSVEQYF.

The rearrangement joins TRBV13 to TRBJ2-7; TRBD2 aligns across 12 bases. CDR3 length: 15 residues. Germline V gene lookup returns CDR1 PRHDT and CDR2 FYEKMQ (reference sequence). The V and J ends lost 1 base and 4 bases, in that order; junction bases with no gene match: 2. The DNA of the CDR3 is TGTGCCAGCAGCTTAGCAACTAGCGGGAGGTACGAGCAGTACTTC. It specifies CASSLATSGRYEQYF.

The chain recombines TRBV7-2 with TRBJ2-7; a possible D gene is TRBD2 (5 bases). This CDR3 has 14 residues. V shed 7 bases and J shed 4 bases, with 17 bases lying between them. The germline V gene has CDR1 SGHTA and CDR2 FQGNSA. The CDR3 DNA follows: TGTGCCAGCACCCGTTATACGGGGTTTTACGAGCAGTACTTC. It is translated as CASTRYTGFYEQYF.

The chain employs TRBV7-9 and TRBJ1-1; D is possibly TRBD1 (5 bases). CDR3 length equals 16 residues. Germline values: CDR1 SEHNR, CDR2 FQNEAQ (reference sequence). Trimming shortened V by 5 bases and J by 6 bases, and 22 bases separated the two germline ends. CDR3 DNA: TGTGCCAGCAGCCCCGCGAGGGGCAGGCCCTCTTCTGAAGCTTTCTTT. This codes for CASSPARGRPSSEAFF. Filled out from reference TRBV7-9 and TRBJ1-1, the complete variable domain reads DTGVSQNPRHKITKRGQNVTFRCDPISEHNRLYWYRQTLGQGPEFLTYFQNEAQLEKSRLLSDRFSAERPKGSFSTLEIQRTEQGDSAMYLCASSPARGRPSSEAFFGQGTRLTVV.

This clone was observed a handful of times. This chain joins TRBV4-2 and TRBJ2-7, with a possible D match to TRBD2 (5 bases). Per the germline V gene, CDR1 is LGHNA and CDR2 is YNFKEQ. The CDR3 is 14 residues long. V lost 1 base to trimming and J lost 7 bases, with 14 bases between them. The DNA for the CDR3 is TGTGCCAGCAGCCAAGTTAGACGGGAAGGGGAGCAGTACTTC. Its protein is CASSQVRREGEQYF.

The J gene is TRBJ1-3, the V gene TRBV5-6; D gene ambiguous. The length of the CDR3 is 19 residues. CDR1 and CDR2 (germline): SGHDT, YYEEEE. The germline V and J ends were trimmed by 0 bases and 0 bases, with 19 bases remaining between them. The CDR3 bases are TGTGCCAGCAGCTTGGCGGAGGCAGCCCTTACCTACTCTGGAAACACCATATATTTT. Amino acid sequence: CASSLAEAALTYSGNTIYF.

The table lists this clone with a count of one. This chain links TRBV19 with TRBJ2-5; TRBD1 matches at 9 bases. There are 14 residues in the CDR3. CDR1 LNHDA and CDR2 SQIVND come from the germline V gene (reference sequence). The ends lost 1 base at V and 5 bases at J; junction bases unmatched: 2. The CDR3 sequence: CASSIGQGVETQYF. CDR3 coding DNA: TGTGCCAGTAGTATAGGACAGGGGGTTGAGACCCAGTACTTC.

V usage is TRBV11-2 and J usage is TRBJ1-4; tentative D call: TRBD1 (6 bases). Trimming left V 5 bases short and J 1 base short, with 14 bases between. This CDR3 has 16 amino acids. Germline CDR1 reads SGHAT; CDR2 reads FQNNGV. The CDR3 loop is CASSTAQGGTNEKLFF. The DNA of the CDR3 is TGTGCCAGCAGCACCGCACAGGGTGGAACTAATGAAAAACTGTTTTTT.

The V gene is TRBV19, the J gene TRBJ1-1; 7 positions match TRBD1. This CDR3 is built from 17 residues. CDR1 is LNHDA, CDR2 SQIVND, per germline (reference sequence). The J segment lost 6 bases and the V segment lost 0 bases, leaving 13 bases of the junction unmatched. CDR3 nucleotides: TGTGCCAGTAGTATAGATTCCTTGACAGGGTCATCTCCTGAAGCTTTCTTT. It codes for CASSIDSLTGSSPEAFF.

The chain is built from TRBV2 and TRBJ1-1, with D uncertain. CDR1 and CDR2 from the germline V gene are SNHLY and FYNNEI. The CDR3 is made up of 12 amino acids. With 4 bases removed from V and 6 bases from J, the gap between germline ends came to 9 bases. In DNA form, the CDR3 reads TGTGCCAGCAGTGGGCCACCGGCTGAAGCTTTCTTT. Its translation: CASSGPPAEAFF.

The genes are TRBV7-8 and TRBJ2-1; 9 nucleotides line up with TRBD2. The CDR3 consists of 16 residues. V gave up 0 bases and J gave up 5 bases; unmatched junction bases: 5. Germline assignment: CDR1 SGHVS and CDR2 FQNEAQ. In nucleotides, the CDR3 is TGTGCCAGCAGCTTAGCCCAGCGGGAGGTCAACAATGAGCAGTTCTTC. Its translation is CASSLAQREVNNEQFF.

The count of this clone is one. J is TRBJ1-1 and V is TRBV25-1; weak D call: TRBD1 (6 bases). Germline V gene lookup returns CDR1 MGHDK and CDR2 SYGVNS. Trimming cost V 1 base and J 1 base, with 10 bases left between them. This CDR3 region has 15 residues. The CDR3 reads CASSESDRPNTEAFF. Written as DNA, the CDR3 is TGTGCCAGCAGTGAATCCGACAGGCCGAACACTGAAGCTTTCTTT.

The rearrangement joins TRBV5-6 to TRBJ1-2; a possible D gene is TRBD1 (6 bases). This CDR3 is 16 amino acids long. CDR1 is SGHDT, CDR2 YYEEEE, per germline. Trimming stripped 0 bases from V and 4 bases from J, with 16 bases between. In DNA form, the CDR3 reads TGTGCCAGCAGCTTGGAACGCAGGGGCTCGGGCTATGGCTACACCTTC. Protein: CASSLERRGSGYGYTF.

This sequence joins TRBV11-2 and TRBJ2-3; D is possibly TRBD1 or TRBD2 (5 bases each). Germline values: CDR1 SGHAT, CDR2 FQNNGV. The CDR3 sequence is 15 residues long. V shed 5 bases and J shed 3 bases, with 15 bases lying between them. The CDR3 loop reads CASSTRDAKTDTQYF. CDR3 nucleotides: TGTGCCAGCAGCACCCGGGACGCAAAAACAGATACGCAGTATTTT.

This sequence joins TRBV19 and TRBJ2-1; D remains ambiguous. V dropped 5 bases and J dropped 1 base, with 6 bases sitting between them. The germline V gene has CDR1 LNHDA and CDR2 SQIVND (reference sequence). CDR3 length equals 13 residues. In DNA, the CDR3 is TGTGCCAGTAGTGTAGGGTCCTACAATGAGCAGTTCTTC. Its protein product is CASSVGSYNEQFF.

V and J are TRBV2 and TRBJ2-3; 10 bases map to TRBD2. V lost 2 bases and J lost 4; bases outside the gene matches: 21. The CDR3 is 21 residues long. CDR1 is SNHLY, CDR2 FYNNEI, per germline. Here the CDR3 DNA reads TGTGCCAGCAGTGAATCGGGGGGAGAACTAGCGGGACGGGGTTTGGCAGATACGCAGTATTTT. Protein sequence: CASSESGGELAGRGLADTQYF.

V and J are TRBV6-6 and TRBJ1-5, with TRBD1 identical over 7 bases. Germline-derived CDR1 and CDR2 are MNHNY and SVGAGI (reference sequence). The CDR3 consists of 13 residues. With 5 bases clipped from V and 7 bases from J, the junction kept 5 bases outside the gene matches. CDR3 protein: CASSRQGGQPQHF. DNA for the CDR3: TGTGCCAGCAGTCGACAGGGAGGACAGCCCCAGCATTTT.

The V and J genes are TRBV10-2 and TRBJ2-1; no clear D gene. V lost 2 bases and J lost 8, with 16 bases in between. This CDR3 has 15 amino acids. From germline, CDR1 is WSHSY and CDR2 SAAADI. The CDR3 protein is CASSEPPLYPHEQFF. CDR3 DNA: TGCGCCAGCAGTGAGCCCCCCCTTTACCCCCATGAGCAGTTCTTC.

The rearrangement joins TRBV20-1 to TRBJ2-7; D gene uncertain. The V and J ends lost 3 bases and 0 bases respectively, with 3 bases between them. CDR3 length: 11 amino acids. CDR1 is DFQATT and CDR2 is SNEGSKA in the germline V gene (reference sequence). The CDR3 region is CSASLSYEQYF. The DNA for the CDR3 is TGCAGTGCTAGTCTCTCCTACGAGCAGTACTTC.

This clone was observed once. The CDR3 sequence: CVAGEWNYGYTF. The DNA of the CDR3 is TGTGTCGCGGGAGAGTGGAACTATGGCTACACCTTC. V is TRBV19 and J is TRBJ1-2; D is uncertain. CDR1 and CDR2 from the germline V gene are LNHDA and SQIVND (reference sequence). The CDR3 is made up of 12 amino acids.

As regards this clone: One end of the junction fails to match germline, which may point to a read error. The chain employs TRBV5-1 and TRBJ2-1; 7 nucleotides line up with TRBD2. Germline V gives CDR1 SGHRS, CDR2 YFSETQ. This CDR3 contains 13 residues. CDR3 nucleotide sequence: TGCGCCAGCAGCCCGGGAGGTACGGATGATCAGTTCTTC. Protein sequence: CASSPGGTDDQFF.

This chain connects TRBV7-9 to TRBJ2-1; D is possibly TRBD2 (6 bases). Trimming took 4 bases from V and 2 from J, leaving 12 bases between them. The CDR3 has 15 amino acids. Germline CDR1 and CDR2: SEHNR and FQNEAQ (reference sequence). Written as DNA, the CDR3 is TGTGCCAGCAGCTCTCTTAGCGGAACCTACAATGAGCAGTTCTTC. It codes for CASSSLSGTYNEQFF.